Below, one T cell receptor beta chain is given with its context. CDR3 length: 12 amino acids. Trimming took 7 bases from V and 5 from J, leaving 9 bases between them. CDR1 is SNHLY, CDR2 FYNNEI, per germline. The entry originates in a study of blood T cell repertoires in COVID-19. Assay: immunoSEQ multiplex PCR; the TCRdb copy retains only in-frame clones and omits some. The sample yields some 240,000 clones, roughly 89% seen once. V and J are TRBV2 and TRBJ1-5; D not certain. The sequencing input was peripheral blood. This TCR was recovered from a woman aged 40 to 49 who had recovered from COVID-19. This CDR3 is CASTEGDQPQHF. The CDR3 DNA sequence: TGTGCCAGCACCGAGGGCGATCAGCCCCAGCATTTT.